This entry describes one T cell receptor beta chain. Using its own MiXCR run on the 5' RACE reads, TCRdb lists one record per CDR3 protein. The data contain around 350,000 distinct CDR3 sequences, around a tenth of them singletons. The entry originates in a study of T cells after yellow fever vaccination. Sequenced material: PBMCs, taken on the day of the first yellow fever vaccination. The receptor's source is a man between 18 and 35 years old who received the YFV17D yellow fever vaccine.

As DNA, the CDR3 is TGTGCCAGCAGCTTGGAGGGGCCAGAGACCCAGTACTTC. Translating gives CASSLEGPETQYF. The chain employs TRBV5-4 and TRBJ2-5, with a tentative D call TRBD1 (5 bases). Trimming shortened V by 0 bases and J by 4 bases, and 7 bases separated the two germline ends. Germline CDR1 is SGHNT and CDR2 is YYREEE (reference sequence). The CDR3 sequence is 13 residues long.